The rows below give T cell receptor beta chains drawn from one sample of a study of cytomegalovirus exposure and HLA in healthy donors. TCRdb keeps only in-frame clones here, not all; method: immunoSEQ multiplex PCR. In the table there are 98,000 or so clones, 10% of which are singletons. The specimen was PBMCs. The receptor set was obtained from a middle-aged man in good health and CMV-seropositive. Both conserved end residues are part of each CDR3. D genes are given only for firm matches.

V: TRBV5-1
J: TRBJ1-4
D: .
CDR3: CASSPRQTAGSENLFF

V: TRBV14
J: TRBJ2-7
D: .
CDR3: CASSQDGGRAYEQYF

V: TRBV6-6
J: TRBJ2-5
D: TRBD2
CDR3: CASRSAREGRETQYF

V: TRBV10-3
J: TRBJ2-7
D: TRBD1
CDR3: CAISESVTGQGQYEQYF

V: TRBV7-2
J: TRBJ2-1
D: .
CDR3: CASSPSGTYNEQFF

V: TRBV27
J: TRBJ1-3
D: TRBD1
CDR3: CASRTGGSSGNTIYF

V: TRBV18
J: TRBJ2-7
D: .
CDR3: CASSIQGLEQYF

V: TRBV9
J: TRBJ1-2
D: .
CDR3: CASSSDEGSGYGYTF

V: TRBV5-1
J: TRBJ2-1
D: .
CDR3: CASSPGADSYNEQFF

V: TRBV7-9
J: TRBJ1-4
D: .
CDR3: CASSLGAGALNEKLFF

V: TRBV7-2
J: .
D: .
CDR3: CASSLRQNHEQYF

V: TRBV30
J: TRBJ2-1
D: TRBD2
CDR3: CAWVGTRRYNEQFF

V: TRBV19
J: TRBJ2-1
D: TRBD2
CDR3: CASSLPGLGSYNEQFF

V: TRBV28
J: TRBJ1-2
D: TRBD1
CDR3: CASSSGQNYGYTF

V: TRBV15
J: TRBJ2-6
D: .
CDR3: CATSTRAGFNGANVLTF

V: TRBV9
J: TRBJ2-1
D: TRBD1
CDR3: CASSGRGQAEQFF

V: TRBV27
J: .
D: TRBD2
CDR3: CASRYGLAGSYEQYF

V: TRBV19
J: TRBJ2-2
D: TRBD1
CDR3: CATYDRGPTGELFF

V: TRBV28
J: TRBJ1-5
D: .
CDR3: CAIRAGGGRPQHF

V: TRBV19
J: TRBJ1-5
D: TRBD1
CDR3: CASTADRGVWFQPQHF

V: TRBV28
J: TRBJ2-7
D: .
CDR3: CASSRPVQPYEQYF

V: TRBV5-1
J: TRBJ2-3
D: .
CDR3: CASSRDFSTDTQYF

V: TRBV7-9
J: TRBJ2-7
D: TRBD1
CDR3: CASSNPGQGVSYEQYF

V: TRBV29-1
J: TRBJ1-2
D: .
CDR3: CSPLQRSYGYTF

V: TRBV5-6
J: TRBJ2-7
D: .
CDR3: CASSLGSGYEQYF

V: TRBV7-9
J: TRBJ2-1
D: .
CDR3: CASSFGGTYNEQFF

V: TRBV25-1
J: TRBJ2-7
D: .
CDR3: CASSESSPRRSPTEQYF

V: TRBV7-8
J: TRBJ1-2
D: .
CDR3: CASSLGDYGYTF

V: TRBV7-2
J: TRBJ2-7
D: .
CDR3: CASSVESYEQYF

V: TRBV5-5
J: TRBJ2-7
D: TRBD2
CDR3: CTSIPRAGDSYEQYF

V: TRBV10-1
J: TRBJ1-2
D: .
CDR3: CASSNRAYGYTF

V: TRBV27
J: TRBJ2-1
D: TRBD2
CDR3: CASSSATSGRANEQFF

V: TRBV14
J: TRBJ2-7
D: .
CDR3: CASSQVGDSYEQYF

V: TRBV6-1
J: TRBJ1-1
D: .
CDR3: CASSGRVRDTEAFF

V: TRBV6-1
J: TRBJ2-5
D: TRBD2
CDR3: CASTKTSGPFETQYF

V: TRBV7-2
J: TRBJ2-1
D: .
CDR3: CASSLAIRGEQFF

V: TRBV28
J: TRBJ2-7
D: TRBD1
CDR3: CASSFADTGGFYEQYF

V: TRBV28
J: TRBJ2-5
D: TRBD2
CDR3: CASTPILLAGVEETQYF

V: TRBV11-1
J: TRBJ1-1
D: .
CDR3: CASSSGGWTEAFF

V: TRBV27
J: TRBJ2-2
D: TRBD2
CDR3: CASSDRVLAGGTGELFF

V: TRBV6-6
J: TRBJ1-2
D: .
CDR3: CASSARQQAYGYTF

V: TRBV29-1
J: TRBJ2-7
D: .
CDR3: CSVGVGRTYEQYF

V: TRBV29-1
J: TRBJ2-7
D: TRBD2
CDR3: CSVVGTSGRSIYEQYF

V: TRBV30
J: TRBJ1-1
D: TRBD1
CDR3: CAWSAGGLRGEAFF

V: TRBV7-2
J: TRBJ2-5
D: .
CDR3: CASSLKLGETQYF

V: TRBV11-1
J: TRBJ2-3
D: .
CDR3: CASSLIPVPTPDTQYF

V: TRBV29-1
J: TRBJ1-5
D: TRBD1
CDR3: CSVSQGARVQEPQHF

V: TRBV7-9
J: TRBJ1-4
D: .
CDR3: CASSVRETATVEKLFF

V: TRBV14
J: TRBJ2-5
D: .
CDR3: CASSEGQNEETQYF

V: TRBV4-1
J: TRBJ2-7
D: TRBD2
CDR3: CASSPGTSGTYEQYF

V: TRBV28
J: TRBJ2-5
D: TRBD1
CDR3: CASTPGQGASKTQYF

V: TRBV5-1
J: TRBJ2-7
D: .
CDR3: CASSLGEHPLAYEQYF

V: TRBV27
J: TRBJ1-5
D: .
CDR3: CASSLYAGENQPQHF

V: TRBV7-3
J: TRBJ2-2
D: .
CDR3: CASSPSSAGELFF

V: TRBV19
J: TRBJ2-7
D: TRBD2
CDR3: CASSPRTSGITYEQYF

V: TRBV18
J: TRBJ1-1
D: .
CDR3: CASSPPGGGRNTEAFF

V: TRBV5-4
J: TRBJ2-2
D: .
CDR3: CASSKWGDTGELFF

V: TRBV29-1
J: TRBJ2-3
D: TRBD2
CDR3: CSVEFALAGVSDTQYF